Listed here is a single T cell receptor beta chain. It lacks a known antigen. No base qualities exist here, and no much larger clone lies one base off it. These data belong to a study of blood T cell repertoires in COVID-19 (dated by TCRdb to about 2020). A note on the overall study: Samples covering the acute and convalescent phases of COVID-19 were provided by collaborators in the United States, Italy and Spain. The prospective study material was composed of cDNA or gDNA derived from T cells, B-cell-depleted T cells, or PBMCs. Deeply sampled blood TCRbeta repertoires from subjects exposed to, actively infected with, or recovered from COVID-19 were included in the dataset. The repertoires were released in a freely available public database meant as a resource for research on the immune response to SARS-CoV-2. The samples were drawn from two sources: the first 160 participants of the ongoing ImmuneRACE study, and 1,200 or so subjects contributed by 6 global collaborators. Nearly every sample came with metadata listing a de-identified subject ID, COVID-19 status, age in years and sex. Where available, HLA class I and class II types were obtained from metadata supplied by the sample provider rather than from assay-based typing. General conclusions and limits of the study: The amount of clinical and demographic metadata varied by source and participant and was provided uncurated.

Whole blood was collected in K2EDTA tubes by collaborating institutions according to the institutions' own protocols. For TCRbeta analysis, collaborators shipped samples in one of three forms: frozen whole blood, isolated PBMCs, or DNA extracted from either of those sample types. TCRbeta CDR3 regions were amplified from genomic DNA using the immunoSEQ Assay, a bias-controlled multiplex PCR. Regarding the original processing steps: Within the assay, amplification of reference gene primers was used to estimate how many nucleated cells each sample contained. To quantify the absolute abundance of each unique TCRbeta CDR3 rearrangement, sequence reads were collapsed and filtered. For each sample, productive Simpson clonality was calculated as the square root of Simpson's diversity index over productive rearrangements. Here the immuneACCESS table is served through TCRdb, limited to in-frame sequences with V and J called. Missing clones are a known gap in these copies; in checked studies unresolved V genes cover under half, and the rest lacks a known reason. Clone size and V and J calls were adopted from that table, with D and trimming inferred from the DNA. The sample profile shows more than 65,000 clones; more than 70% of them were found once. The biggest ten clones account for more than 45% of the sample.

CDR1 and CDR2 were assigned from the germline V gene (reference sequence) as LNHDA and SQIVND. V and J are trimmed by 0 bases and 5 bases, and the gene matches miss 9 bases of the junction. Including cysteine and phenylalanine, the CDR3 has 16 amino acids. Solely the CDR3 DNA is kept, with 48 bases framed from the first base. The sequencing input was peripheral blood. The chain is assembled from TRBV19 and TRBJ2-5, with 7 junctional bases fitting TRBD1. This receptor was obtained from a human donor in a cohort sampled during active COVID-19. The CDR3 reads as follows: CASSIDGQARRETQYF. The nucleotides read TGTGCCAGTAGTATAGACGGACAGGCACGGCGGGAGACCCAGTACTTC.